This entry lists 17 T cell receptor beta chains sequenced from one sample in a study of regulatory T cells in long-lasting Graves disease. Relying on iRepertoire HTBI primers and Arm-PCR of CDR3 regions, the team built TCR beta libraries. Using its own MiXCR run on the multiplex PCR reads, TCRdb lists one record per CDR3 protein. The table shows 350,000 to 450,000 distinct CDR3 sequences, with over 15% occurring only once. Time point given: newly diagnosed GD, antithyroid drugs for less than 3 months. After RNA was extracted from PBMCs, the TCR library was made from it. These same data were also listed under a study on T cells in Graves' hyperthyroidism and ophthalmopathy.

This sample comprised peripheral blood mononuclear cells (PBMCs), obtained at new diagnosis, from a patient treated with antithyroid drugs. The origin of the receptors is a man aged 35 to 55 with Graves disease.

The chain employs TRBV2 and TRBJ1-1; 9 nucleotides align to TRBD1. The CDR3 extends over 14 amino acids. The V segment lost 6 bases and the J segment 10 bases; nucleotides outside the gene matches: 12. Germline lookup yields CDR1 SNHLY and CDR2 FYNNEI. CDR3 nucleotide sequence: TGTGCCAGCAGGGACACAGGGGGCGCTTTAAGAGCTTTCTTT. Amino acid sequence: CASRDTGGALRAFF.

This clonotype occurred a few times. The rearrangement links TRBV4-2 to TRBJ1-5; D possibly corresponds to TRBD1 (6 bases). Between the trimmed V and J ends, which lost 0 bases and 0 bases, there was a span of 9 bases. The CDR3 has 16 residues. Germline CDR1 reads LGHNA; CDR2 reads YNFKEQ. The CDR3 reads CASSQEGAHSNQPQHF. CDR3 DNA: TGTGCCAGCAGCCAAGAGGGGGCGCATAGCAATCAGCCCCAGCATTTT.

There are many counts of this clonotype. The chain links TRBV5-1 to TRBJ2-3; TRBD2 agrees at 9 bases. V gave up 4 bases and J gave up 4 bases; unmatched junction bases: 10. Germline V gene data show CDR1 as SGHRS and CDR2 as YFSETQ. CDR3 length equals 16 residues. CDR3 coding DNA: TGCGCCAGCAGCGGACGAGGCGGGGGGGTCCCAGATACGCAGTATTTT. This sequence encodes CASSGRGGGVPDTQYF.

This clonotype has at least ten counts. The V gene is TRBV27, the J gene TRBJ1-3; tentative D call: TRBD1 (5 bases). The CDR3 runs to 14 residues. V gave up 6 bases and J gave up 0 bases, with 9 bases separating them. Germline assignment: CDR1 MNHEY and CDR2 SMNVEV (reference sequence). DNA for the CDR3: TGTGCCAGCAGGGGGGGATACTCTGGAAACACCATATATTTT. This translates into CASRGGYSGNTIYF.

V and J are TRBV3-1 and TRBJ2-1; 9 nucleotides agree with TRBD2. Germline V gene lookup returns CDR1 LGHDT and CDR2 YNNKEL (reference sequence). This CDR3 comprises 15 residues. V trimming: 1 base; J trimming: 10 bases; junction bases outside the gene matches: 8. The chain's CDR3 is CASSQVAAGGREQFF. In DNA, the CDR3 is TGTGCCAGCAGCCAAGTCGCTGCGGGGGGGCGGGAGCAGTTCTTC.

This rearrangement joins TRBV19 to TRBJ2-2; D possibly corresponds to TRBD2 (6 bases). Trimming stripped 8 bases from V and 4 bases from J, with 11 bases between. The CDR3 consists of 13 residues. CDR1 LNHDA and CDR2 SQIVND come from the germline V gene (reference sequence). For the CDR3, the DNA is TGTGCCAGTTCAGGGAGGCTCACCGGGGAGCTGTTTTTT. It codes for CASSGRLTGELFF.

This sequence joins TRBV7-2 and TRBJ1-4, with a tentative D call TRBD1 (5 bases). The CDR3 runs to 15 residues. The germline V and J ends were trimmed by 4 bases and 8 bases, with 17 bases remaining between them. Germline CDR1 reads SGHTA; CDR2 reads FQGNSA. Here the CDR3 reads CASSSLEARGEKLFF. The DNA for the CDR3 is TGTGCCAGCAGCTCTCTCGAGGCTCGGGGGGAAAAACTGTTTTTT.

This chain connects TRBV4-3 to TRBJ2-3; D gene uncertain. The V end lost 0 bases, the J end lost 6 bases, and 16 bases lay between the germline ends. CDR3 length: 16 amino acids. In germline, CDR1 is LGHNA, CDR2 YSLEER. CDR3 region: CASSQDRGRGFDTQYF. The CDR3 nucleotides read TGCGCCAGCAGCCAAGATCGAGGCAGAGGTTTCGATACGCAGTATTTT.

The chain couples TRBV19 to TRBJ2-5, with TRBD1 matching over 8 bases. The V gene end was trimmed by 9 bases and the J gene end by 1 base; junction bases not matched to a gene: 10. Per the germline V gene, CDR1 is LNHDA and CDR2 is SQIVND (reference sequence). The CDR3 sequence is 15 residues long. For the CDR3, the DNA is TGTGCCAGCCGTACTGGGACAGGTCGCCAAGAGACCCAGTACTTC. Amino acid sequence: CASRTGTGRQETQYF. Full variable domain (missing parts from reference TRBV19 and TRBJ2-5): DGGITQSPKYLFRKEGQNVTLSCEQNLNHDAMYWYRQDPGQGLRLIYYSQIVNDFQKGDIAEGYSVSREKKESFPLTVTSAQKNPTAFYLCASRTGTGRQETQYFGPGTRLLVL.

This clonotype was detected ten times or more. The CDR3 here is CASSLTVEEQYF. Here the CDR3 DNA reads TGCGCCAGCAGCTTGACAGTGGAAGAGCAGTACTTC. The genes are TRBV5-1 and TRBJ2-7, with D hard to call. The CDR3 is made up of 12 amino acids. V lost 1 base and J lost 7, with 9 bases in between. Germline CDR1 reads SGHRS; CDR2 reads YFSETQ.

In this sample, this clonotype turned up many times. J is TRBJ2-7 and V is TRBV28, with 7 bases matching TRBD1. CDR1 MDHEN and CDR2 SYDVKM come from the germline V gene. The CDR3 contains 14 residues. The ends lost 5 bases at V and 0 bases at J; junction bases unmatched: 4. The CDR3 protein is CASSPRTGSYEQYF. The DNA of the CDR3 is TGTGCCAGCAGTCCCAGGACAGGCTCCTACGAGCAGTACTTC.

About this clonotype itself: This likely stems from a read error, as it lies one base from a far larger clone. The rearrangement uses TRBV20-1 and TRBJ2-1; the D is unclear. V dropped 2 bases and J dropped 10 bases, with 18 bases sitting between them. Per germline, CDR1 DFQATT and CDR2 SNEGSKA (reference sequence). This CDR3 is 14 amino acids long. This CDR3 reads CSARTPRVLPEQFF. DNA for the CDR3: TGCAGTGCTAGAACCCCCAGAGTACTCCCGGAGCAGTTCTTC.

CDR3 sequence: CSASPQPTNEKLFF. As DNA, the CDR3 is TGCAGTGCTAGTCCACAGCCAACTAATGAAAAACTGTTTTTT. V gene TRBV20-1 combines with J gene TRBJ1-4; D uncertain. Trimming took 3 bases from V and 0 from J, leaving 8 bases between them. The germline V gene encodes CDR1 DFQATT and CDR2 SNEGSKA (reference sequence). The CDR3 is made up of 14 amino acids.

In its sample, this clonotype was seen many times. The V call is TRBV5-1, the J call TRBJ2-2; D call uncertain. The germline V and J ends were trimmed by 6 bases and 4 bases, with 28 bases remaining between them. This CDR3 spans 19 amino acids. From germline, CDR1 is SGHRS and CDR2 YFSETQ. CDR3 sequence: CASKGPPPATLVCTGELFF. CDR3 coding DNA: TGCGCCAGCAAGGGCCCGCCTCCGGCAACTTTAGTCTGCACCGGGGAGCTGTTTTTT.

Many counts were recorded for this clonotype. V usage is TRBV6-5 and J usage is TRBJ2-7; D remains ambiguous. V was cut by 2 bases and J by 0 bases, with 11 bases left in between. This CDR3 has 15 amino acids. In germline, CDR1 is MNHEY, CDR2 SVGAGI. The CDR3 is CASSYGRTSSYEQYF. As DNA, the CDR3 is TGTGCCAGCAGTTACGGACGTACAAGCTCCTACGAGCAGTACTTC.

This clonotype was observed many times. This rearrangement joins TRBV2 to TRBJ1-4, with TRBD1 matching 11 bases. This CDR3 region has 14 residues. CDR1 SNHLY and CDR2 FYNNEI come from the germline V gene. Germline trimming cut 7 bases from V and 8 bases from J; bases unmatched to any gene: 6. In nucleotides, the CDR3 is TGTGCCAGCAAAACCGGGACAGGGGGAGAAAAACTGTTTTTT. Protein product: CASKTGTGGEKLFF.

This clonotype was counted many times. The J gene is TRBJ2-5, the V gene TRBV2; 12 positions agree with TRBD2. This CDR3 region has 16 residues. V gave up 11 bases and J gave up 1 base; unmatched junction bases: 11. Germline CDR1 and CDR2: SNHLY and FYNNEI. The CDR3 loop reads CADKATSGGFQETQYF. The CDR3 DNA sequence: TGTGCCGACAAGGCGACTAGCGGGGGATTCCAAGAGACCCAGTACTTC.